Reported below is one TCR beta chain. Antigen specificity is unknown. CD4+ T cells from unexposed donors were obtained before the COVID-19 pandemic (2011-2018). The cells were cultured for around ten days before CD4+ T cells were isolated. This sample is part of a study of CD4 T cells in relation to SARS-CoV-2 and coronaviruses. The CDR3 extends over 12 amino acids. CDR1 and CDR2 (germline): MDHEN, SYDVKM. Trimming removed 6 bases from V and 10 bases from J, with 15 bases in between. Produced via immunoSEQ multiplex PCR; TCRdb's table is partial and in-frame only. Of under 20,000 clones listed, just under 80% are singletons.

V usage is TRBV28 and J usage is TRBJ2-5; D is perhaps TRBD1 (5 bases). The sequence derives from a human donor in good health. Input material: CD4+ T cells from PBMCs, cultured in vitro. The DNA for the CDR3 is TGTGCCAGCAGCTTAATAAGGGGTGGCCAGTACTTC. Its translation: CASSLIRGGQYF.